The source of this T cell receptor (beta chain) is a study of T cell responses to AZD1222 COVID-19 vaccine. Study-wide results and limits: Unmutated regions of variants are reportedly targeted by nearly half of spike-specific TCRs.

The protocol was immunoSEQ multiplex PCR, while the TCRdb copy is restricted to in-frame clones and leaves out a portion. Here the sample spans roughly 100,000 clones, roughly nine tenths being singletons. Germline V gene sequence: CDR1 MNHNS, CDR2 SASEGT. Between the trimmed V and J ends, which lost 1 base and 2 bases, there was a span of 9 bases. The CDR3 sequence is 15 residues long. On this clone itself: What it recognizes is unknown.

The source was peripheral blood, collected on day 0 of AZD1222 vaccination. The source is an adult in good health. This rearrangement joins TRBV6-1 to TRBJ2-1; D possibly corresponds to TRBD1 (6 bases). CDR3 residues: CASSEDGQPYNEQFF. The CDR3 DNA reads as TGTGCCAGCAGTGAAGACGGACAGCCCTACAATGAGCAGTTCTTC.